The entry that follows covers one T cell receptor beta chain sequence. With 5 bases removed from V and 2 bases from J, the gap between germline ends came to 16 bases. Germline V lookup: CDR1 LNHDA, CDR2 SQIVND (reference sequence). This CDR3 is 16 amino acids long. The sample is drawn from a study of T cell responses to AZD1222 COVID-19 vaccine. About the study: Doses given second, at about 4 or about 12 weeks, were pooled.

TCRdb keeps only in-frame clones here, not all; method: immunoSEQ multiplex PCR. Found here are approximately 150,000 clones, 91% of them singletons; the top ten hold about 4.2%. This sequence was found in an adult in good health. This specimen consisted of peripheral blood, obtained on day 0 of AZD1222 vaccination. V usage is TRBV19 and J usage is TRBJ1-5; D perhaps matches TRBD1 (5 bases). In DNA, the CDR3 is TGTGCCAGTAGTGGGGCACCCTCCGGTCGCAATCAGCCCCAGCATTTT. Amino acid sequence: CASSGAPSGRNQPQHF.